This T cell receptor beta chain was documented in a study of OX40 agonist ivuxolimab in advanced cancers. Study-level background: People who had prior anti-PD-1, anti-PD-L1 or anti-CTLA-4 therapy could take part, and about 37% had some. General observations from the study: Partly responding patients at 0.1-3.0 mg/kg showed some of the smallest clonal expansion. Averaging showed that CD8+ T cells had more expanded clones than CD4+ did.

The assay was immunoSEQ multiplex PCR, and TCRdb's table has in-frame clones only and misses some. The sample holds about 83,000 clones, around 84% seen once. To note about this clone: Its target is unknown.

Trimming removed 3 bases from V and 2 bases from J, with 23 bases in between. Germline V gene lookup returns CDR1 MDHEN and CDR2 SYDVKM. The CDR3 is 18 amino acids. This specimen was CD4+ or CD8+ T cells sorted from blood, taken in a trial of the OX40 agonist ivuxolimab. This receptor was identified in an adult with an advanced solid tumor such as melanoma, head and neck, liver or kidney cancer. The rearrangement links TRBV28 to TRBJ2-7; TRBD1 might be the D (6 bases). CDR3 bases: TGTGCCAGCAGTTTCCCGGGACAATCGGAGAGGGGGACCTACGAGCAGTACTTC. It translates to CASSFPGQSERGTYEQYF.